The T cell receptor beta chain under discussion was sequenced for a study of blood T cell repertoires in COVID-19. Turning to the study itself: T cells, B-cell-depleted T cells, or PBMCs provided the cDNA or gDNA that served as material.

The V end was cut by 3 bases, the J end by 6 bases, with 12 bases between. This CDR3 is built from 13 residues. Germline CDR1 is GTSNPN and CDR2 is SVGIG (reference sequence). Original processing notes: Amplification from reference gene primers served as the basis for estimated nucleated cell counts. Produced via immunoSEQ multiplex PCR; TCRdb's table is partial and in-frame only. That table is the source of V, J and clone size, and D and trimming were worked out from the DNA. The table records about 98,000 clones, roughly 85% of them present only once. Sequencing input: peripheral blood. V usage is TRBV30 and J usage is TRBJ1-5; the D is unclear. The receptor comes from a man in his 70s with acute or convalescent COVID-19. CDR3 coding DNA: TGTGCCTGGAGCCCCACCCGAGGTCAGCCCCAGCATTTT. Its protein is CAWSPTRGQPQHF.